A single sample is the source of the 10 T cell receptor beta chains below, sequenced in a study of blood T cells in healthy people across ages. Together with a sample-barcoded 5' primer, a J-beta primer mix was included in a second PCR lasting about 7 to 12 cycles. Using its own MiXCR run on the 5' RACE reads, TCRdb lists one record per CDR3 protein. The sample holds about 580,000 distinct CDR3 sequences; under 55% are singletons and the top ten take about 26%. The sample taken for sequencing was blood. Source of these receptors: a man older than 75 in good health.

The chain employs TRBV25-1 and TRBJ1-1; D possibly corresponds to TRBD1 (5 bases). From germline, CDR1 is MGHDK and CDR2 SYGVNS. CDR3 size: 13 residues. The V and J ends lost 5 bases and 4 bases respectively, with 11 bases between them. The CDR3: CASSLQGLTEAFF. The CDR3 region has the DNA TGTGCCAGCAGTCTCCAGGGTCTCACTGAAGCTTTCTTT. The full variable domain, its missing parts supplied by reference TRBV25-1 and TRBJ1-1, is EADIYQTPRYLVIGTGKKITLECSQTMGHDKMYWYQQDPGMELHLIHYSYGVNSTEKGDLSSESTVSRIRTEHFPLTLESARPSHTSQYLCASSLQGLTEAFFGQGTRLTVV.

This sequence joins TRBV6-6 and TRBJ1-2, with D perhaps matching TRBD1 (6 bases). Germline CDR1 reads MNHNY; CDR2 reads SVGAGI (reference sequence). V was shortened by 5 bases and J by 4 bases, with 14 bases between the two germline ends. The CDR3 totals 14 residues. The DNA for the CDR3 is TGTGCCAGCAGTCTGCAGGGGACGGGCTATGGCTACACCTTC. It specifies CASSLQGTGYGYTF.

The chain combines TRBV10-1 with TRBJ2-2; no definite D call. The CDR3 is 14 residues long. V gave up 2 bases and J gave up 6 bases, with 10 bases separating them. Germline V gene data show CDR1 as WNHNN and CDR2 as SYGVQD (reference sequence). CDR3 residues: CASSEGVGAGELFF. Here the CDR3 DNA reads TGCGCCAGCAGTGAGGGGGTTGGGGCCGGGGAGCTGTTTTTT.

The chain employs TRBV7-3 and TRBJ1-1; no definite D call. The CDR3 loop spans 13 amino acids. Looked up from germline, CDR1 is SGHTA and CDR2 is FQGTGA. V lost 5 bases to trimming and J lost 5 bases, with 12 bases between them. CDR3 sequence reads: CASSVNRETEAFF. For the CDR3, the DNA is TGTGCCAGCAGCGTTAATAGGGAGACTGAAGCTTTCTTT.

This chain links TRBV10-3 with TRBJ2-1; D is unresolved. V lost 2 bases to trimming and J lost 8 bases, with 10 bases between them. Germline assignment: CDR1 ENHRY and CDR2 SYGVKD. This CDR3 region has 13 residues. CDR3 in DNA: TGTGCCATCAGTGAGGTAGCCGGCGATGAGCAGTTCTTC. This encodes CAISEVAGDEQFF.

This clonotype was counted a single time. The V and J genes are TRBV6-2 or TRBV6-3 and TRBJ1-5; D perhaps matches TRBD1 (5 bases). The CDR3 covers 16 residues. Germline CDR1 MNHEY, CDR2 SVGEGT. The V end was cut by 4 bases, the J end by 4 bases, with 17 bases between. The CDR3 region has the DNA TGTGCCAGCAGTTCCACTAAAACGGGACGGAATCAGCCCCAGCATTTT. Its protein is CASSSTKTGRNQPQHF.

The J gene is TRBJ2-5, the V gene TRBV20-1; the match to TRBD1 covers 8 bases. J gave up 5 bases and V 7 bases, and 6 bases lay outside the gene matches. This CDR3 is built from 12 residues. Germline CDR1 DFQATT, CDR2 SNEGSKA (reference sequence). The chain's CDR3 is CSVLDRAETQYF. The CDR3 region has the DNA TGCAGTGTACTGGACAGGGCCGAGACCCAGTACTTC.

J is TRBJ2-5 and V is TRBV20-1, with 10 positions matching TRBD1. CDR1 and CDR2 from the germline V gene are DFQATT and SNEGSKA (reference sequence). The ends lost 4 bases at V and 3 bases at J; junction bases unmatched: 2. The CDR3 is 13 amino acids. The DNA for the CDR3 is TGCAGTGCTACGGACAGGGGGAAAGAGACCCAGTACTTC. Translating it yields CSATDRGKETQYF.

V usage is TRBV21-1 and J usage is TRBJ2-7; TRBD2 is the table's D call and was not checked against the DNA. TRBV21-1 is given as a pseudogene. CDR3 length: 20 residues. The DNA of the CDR3 is TGTGCCAGCAGCAAAGCGGGTTGGCCGGATCGGGCGGGGTCTTCCTACGAGCAGTACTTC. Encoded protein: CASSKAGWPDRAGSSYEQYF.

This clonotype was detected many times. This chain uses TRBV7-3 with TRBJ2-6, with D unresolved. The CDR3 runs to 16 residues. Looked up from germline, CDR1 is SGHTA and CDR2 is FQGTGA. V lost 2 bases, J lost 0 bases, and 8 bases lay in between. The CDR3 loop is CASSLATSSGANVLTF. CDR3 nucleotide sequence: TGTGCCAGCAGCTTAGCGACCAGCTCTGGGGCCAACGTCCTGACTTTC.